Listed here are 31 T cell receptor beta chains from one sample, sequenced in a study of CD4 T cells in relation to SARS-CoV-2 and coronaviruses. Profiled with immunoSEQ multiplex PCR; TCRdb holds only in-frame clones, not every one. The sample yields just under 20,000 clones, just under 75% seen once. CD4+ T cells from unexposed donors were obtained before the COVID-19 pandemic (2011-2018). CD4+ T cells were isolated from the cells after around eleven days of culture. No antigens are known for them. The sequenced sample consisted of CD4+ T cells from PBMCs, cultured in vitro. The source of these receptors is a human donor in good health.

This clone came up a few times. This chain connects TRBV6-2 or TRBV6-3 to TRBJ2-3; tentatively, D is TRBD2 (5 bases). Per the germline V gene, CDR1 is MNHEY and CDR2 is SVGEGT. This CDR3 is built from 16 residues. V was clipped by 0 bases and J by 0 bases, with 10 bases between them. The CDR3 loop is CASSYSKTGSTDTQYF. DNA for the CDR3: TGTGCCAGCAGTTACTCGAAGACGGGAAGCACAGATACGCAGTATTTT.

The J gene is TRBJ2-7, the V gene TRBV12-3 or TRBV12-4, with TRBD1 matching 8 bases. The trim removed 9 bases at V and 1 base at J, leaving 2 bases unmatched. CDR3 length: 12 amino acids. The CDR3 spells CASNRGSYEQYF. In DNA, the CDR3 is TGTGCCAGTAACAGGGGGTCCTACGAGCAGTACTTC.

The chain employs TRBV12-3 or TRBV12-4 and TRBJ1-5; D gene uncertain. The CDR3 length is 12 residues. V shed 8 bases and J shed 7 bases, with 12 bases lying between them. The CDR3 DNA sequence: TGTGCCAGCTGCGTCCGAGGACAGCCCCAGCATTTT. Its protein is CASCVRGQPQHF.

This clone was found a few times. The V and J genes are TRBV7-7 and TRBJ2-2; 7 bases are a match to TRBD1. The trim removed 5 bases at V and 0 bases at J, leaving 6 bases unmatched. Germline values: CDR1 SSHAT, CDR2 FNYEAQ (reference sequence). This CDR3 has 16 residues. CDR3 DNA: TGTGCCAGCAGCAACCTAAGGGGGCCGAACACCGGGGAGCTGTTTTTT. It is translated as CASSNLRGPNTGELFF.

The chain combines TRBV4-3 with TRBJ1-3, with 7 bases lining up with TRBD1. The germline V gene has CDR1 LGHNA and CDR2 YSLEER. CDR3 length equals 15 residues. V lost 3 bases to trimming and J lost 0 bases; unmatched junction nucleotides: 2. The CDR3 protein is CASSQGQNSGNTIYF. The CDR3 DNA is TGCGCCAGCAGCCAGGGACAGAACTCTGGAAACACCATATATTTT.

J is TRBJ1-6 and V is TRBV28; D is unclear. The CDR3 sequence is 17 residues long. V lost 5 bases and J lost 7, with 21 bases in between. In germline, CDR1 is MDHEN, CDR2 SYDVKM. The CDR3 reads CASSTTLPRTGNSPLHF. CDR3 sequence (DNA): TGTGCCAGCAGTACTACTCTTCCAAGGACTGGGAATTCACCCCTCCACTTT.

V gene TRBV4-2 combines with J gene TRBJ1-2; 7 bases fit TRBD1. The CDR3 is made up of 13 amino acids. In germline, CDR1 is LGHNA, CDR2 YNFKEQ. The trim removed 3 bases at V and 6 bases at J, leaving 4 bases unmatched. CDR3 bases: TGTGCCAGCAGCCACCCCCAGGGGGATGGCTACACCTTC. This translates into CASSHPQGDGYTF.

This clone occurred a few times. The gene calls are TRBV5-6 and TRBJ2-5, with 7 bases matching TRBD2. From germline, CDR1 is SGHDT and CDR2 YYEEEE. The V and J ends lost 1 base and 4 bases, in that order; junction bases with no gene match: 10. The CDR3 consists of 16 residues. CDR3 region: CASSLWEGMSVETQYF. The CDR3 bases are TGTGCCAGCAGCTTGTGGGAGGGAATGAGTGTAGAGACCCAGTACTTC.

The chain couples TRBV4-3 to TRBJ2-7; D might be TRBD1 (5 bases). Trimming took off 0 bases at V and 2 bases at J, with 11 bases between the two ends. In germline, CDR1 is LGHNA, CDR2 YSLEER. This CDR3 comprises 15 residues. The CDR3: CASSQDPGLPYEQYF. The DNA for the CDR3 is TGCGCCAGCAGCCAAGACCCAGGGCTCCCCTACGAGCAGTACTTC.

This chain uses TRBV6-5 with TRBJ2-2; 8 bases agree with TRBD2. Trimming removed 0 bases from V and 7 bases from J; junction bases left unmatched: 7. This CDR3 contains 16 residues. Per germline, CDR1 MNHEY and CDR2 SVGAGI. CDR3 sequence: CASSYSPPGGGGELFF. As DNA, the CDR3 is TGTGCCAGCAGTTACTCCCCTCCGGGGGGGGGCGGGGAGCTGTTTTTT.

J is TRBJ2-7 and V is TRBV28; 8 positions agree with TRBD2. V trimming: 8 bases; J trimming: 0 bases; junction bases outside the gene matches: 6. Germline CDR1 is MDHEN and CDR2 is SYDVKM. The CDR3 loop spans 14 amino acids. The CDR3 spells CASWASGHSYEQYF. CDR3 DNA sequence: TGTGCCAGCTGGGCTAGCGGGCACTCCTACGAGCAGTACTTC.

The V gene is TRBV24-1, the J gene TRBJ2-1, with 7 bases aligning to TRBD1. The CDR3 contains 12 residues. The junction had 1 base not matched to a gene; V was cut back by 7 bases and J by 5 bases. Germline lookup yields CDR1 KGHDR and CDR2 SFDVKD. The CDR3: CATRGQDNEQFF. DNA for the CDR3: TGTGCCACCAGAGGACAGGACAATGAGCAGTTCTTC.

The chain combines TRBV7-9 with TRBJ2-4, with 11 positions matching TRBD2. Germline V gives CDR1 SEHNR, CDR2 FQNEAQ (reference sequence). V lost 4 bases and J lost 1; bases outside the gene matches: 9. The CDR3 covers 18 residues. CDR3 in amino acids: CASSWPNRLAGAKNIQYF. The CDR3 region has the DNA TGTGCCAGCAGCTGGCCTAACCGACTAGCGGGGGCCAAAAACATTCAGTACTTC. The variable domain in full, with the rest retrieved from reference TRBV7-9 and TRBJ2-4, is DTGVSQNPRHKITKRGQNVTFRCDPISEHNRLYWYRQTLGQGPEFLTYFQNEAQLEKSRLLSDRFSAERPKGSFSTLEIQRTEQGDSAMYLCASSWPNRLAGAKNIQYFGAGTRLSVL.

In this sample, this clone turned up once. This chain links TRBV7-2 with TRBJ2-2; 7 nucleotides line up with TRBD1. Germline lookup yields CDR1 SGHTA and CDR2 FQGNSA. The CDR3 has 14 amino acids. V lost 5 bases to trimming and J lost 0 bases; unmatched junction nucleotides: 0. The CDR3 protein is CASSGTANTGELFF. The CDR3 coding sequence is TGTGCCAGCAGCGGGACAGCGAACACCGGGGAGCTGTTTTTT.

CDR3 coding DNA: TGTGCCAGCAGTCCCCCGGACCACTACAATGAGCAGTTCTTC. Translated: CASSPPDHYNEQFF. The chain is built from TRBV28 and TRBJ2-1, with no clear D. Trimming removed 5 bases from V and 3 bases from J, with 11 bases in between. The CDR3 consists of 14 residues. CDR1 is MDHEN, CDR2 SYDVKM, per germline.

The sample holds a few counts of this clone. One junction end disagrees with the germline gene, perhaps due to a read error. The chain couples TRBV7-7 to TRBJ2-3, with 10 bases that match TRBD2. CDR3 size: 16 residues. Germline-derived CDR1 and CDR2 are SSHAT and FNYEAQ (reference sequence). The CDR3: CASSQGSGRRTDTQYF. The CDR3, as DNA: TGTGCTAGCAGCCAAGGTAGCGGGAGGAGGACAGATACGCAGTATTTT.

This clone has a handful of counts. The chain couples TRBV11-2 to TRBJ1-2, with D unclear. The CDR3 runs to 12 residues. Germline assignment: CDR1 SGHAT and CDR2 FQNNGV. V was pared by 4 bases and J by 5 bases, with 8 bases between. DNA of the CDR3: TGTGCCAGCAGCTCGGACGGATATGGCTACACCTTC. Its protein is CASSSDGYGYTF.

The chain employs TRBV11-3 and TRBJ2-3, with 8 bases lining up with TRBD1. Germline assignment: CDR1 SGHNT and CDR2 YENEEA. CDR3 length: 14 residues. V trimming: 5 bases; J trimming: 5 bases; junction bases outside the gene matches: 6. CDR3 region: CASSTGQGGDTQYF. CDR3 nucleotides: TGTGCCAGCAGCACCGGACAGGGTGGAGATACGCAGTATTTT. Using reference TRBV11-3 and TRBJ2-3 for the parts outside the CDR3, the full variable domain is EAGVVQSPRYKIIEKKQPVAFWCNPISGHNTLYWYLQNLGQGPELLIRYENEEAVDDSQLPKDRFSAERLKGVDSTLKIQPAELGDSAVYLCASSTGQGGDTQYFGPGTRLTVL.

This clone was observed once. V is TRBV10-3 and J is TRBJ1-5, with a possible D match to TRBD1 (5 bases). V shed 3 bases and J shed 2 bases, with 11 bases lying between them. The germline gives CDR1 ENHRY, CDR2 SYGVKD. The CDR3 runs to 15 residues. The CDR3 is CAISDEGAGNQPQHF. For the CDR3, the DNA is TGTGCCATCAGTGACGAAGGGGCGGGCAATCAGCCCCAGCATTTT.

The genes are TRBV7-2 and TRBJ1-2; 8 bases are shared with TRBD1. J gave up 0 bases and V 6 bases, and 3 bases lay outside the gene matches. The CDR3 runs 14 residues. The germline V gene has CDR1 SGHTA and CDR2 FQGNSA. The CDR3 DNA sequence: TGTGCCAGCAGACTGACAGGGGCTAACTATGGCTACACCTTC. This translates into CASRLTGANYGYTF.

The CDR3 spells CASSLFGLSGELFF. The CDR3 DNA is TGTGCCAGCAGCTTATTCGGTCTATCTGGGGAGCTGTTTTTT. V usage is TRBV7-3 and J usage is TRBJ2-2; D is uncertain. The CDR3 sequence is 14 residues long. Per the germline V gene, CDR1 is SGHTA and CDR2 is FQGTGA. Trimming pared 2 bases from V and 8 bases from J, leaving 12 bases between.

V usage is TRBV4-1 and J usage is TRBJ1-6, with D possibly TRBD1 on 6 matching bases. CDR1 is MGHRA and CDR2 is YSYEKL in the germline V gene. The CDR3 extends over 18 amino acids. Trimming took 6 bases from V and 0 from J, leaving 18 bases between them. DNA of the CDR3: TGCGCCAGCAGGCGGGGGCACCTAGAAAGCTCCTATAATTCACCCCTCCACTTT. It is translated as CASRRGHLESSYNSPLHF.

V gene TRBV11-2 combines with J gene TRBJ2-6; 9 bases fit TRBD1. This CDR3 is 16 amino acids long. The trim removed 2 bases at V and 2 bases at J, leaving 1 base unmatched. CDR1 and CDR2 from the germline V gene are SGHAT and FQNNGV. Here the CDR3 DNA reads TGTGCCAGCAGCTTAACAGGGGGCGCTGGGGCCAACGTCCTGACTTTC. It is translated as CASSLTGGAGANVLTF.

This chain uses TRBV6-1 with TRBJ2-7, with 8 bases fitting TRBD1. Trimming cost V 2 bases and J 5 bases; bases outside gene matches: 5. Germline CDR1 and CDR2: MNHNS and SASEGT. The CDR3 contains 14 residues. The DNA for the CDR3 is TGTGCCAGCAGTGAACAGGGGGCAAGTCACGAGCAGTACTTC. Residues: CASSEQGASHEQYF.

The chain joins TRBV6-2 or TRBV6-3 to TRBJ1-2; D is ambiguous. V gave up 5 bases and J gave up 8 bases, with 12 bases separating them. CDR1 is MNHEY, CDR2 SVGEGT, per germline. The CDR3 has 12 residues. CDR3 sequence: CASSKAGRGYTF. Written as DNA, the CDR3 is TGTGCCAGCAGTAAGGCGGGCCGGGGCTACACCTTC.

The V gene is TRBV7-9, the J gene TRBJ2-1; TRBD2 matches 16 bases. CDR3 length: 19 amino acids. The V segment lost 3 bases and the J segment 6 bases; nucleotides outside the gene matches: 11. From germline, CDR1 is SEHNR and CDR2 FQNEAQ (reference sequence). The CDR3 DNA reads as TGTGCCAGCAGCTTGGGCGTAGGGACTAGCGGGGGGGCGGGCAATGAGCAGTTCTTC. Its translation is CASSLGVGTSGGAGNEQFF.

The chain joins TRBV5-1 to TRBJ2-7, with 9 bases identical to TRBD1. Germline V gives CDR1 SGHRS, CDR2 YFSETQ. V lost 7 bases, J lost 4 bases, and 12 bases stayed unmatched. The CDR3 contains 15 residues. In DNA form, the CDR3 reads TGCGCCAGCGGTGACGGGACAGGGTTAAGGTACGAGCAGTACTTC. Protein sequence: CASGDGTGLRYEQYF.

The chain combines TRBV6-4 with TRBJ2-1, with 8 positions matching TRBD2. Germline CDR1 and CDR2: MRHNA and SNTAGT. The ends lost 0 bases at V and 0 bases at J; junction bases unmatched: 10. The CDR3 sequence is 19 residues long. The CDR3 region is CASSDSRAGGGGSYNEQFF. CDR3 nucleotide sequence: TGTGCCAGCAGTGACTCGAGGGCGGGAGGAGGGGGCTCCTACAATGAGCAGTTCTTC.

The rearrangement uses TRBV12-3 or TRBV12-4 and TRBJ2-3; D remains unclear. With 8 bases removed from V and 0 bases from J, the gap between germline ends came to 9 bases. This CDR3 region has 13 residues. CDR3 sequence: CASGSSSTDTQYF. DNA of the CDR3: TGTGCCAGCGGTAGCTCTAGCACAGATACGCAGTATTTT.

This clone was detected once. The V call is TRBV7-9, the J call TRBJ2-7, with 9 bases fitting TRBD1. Germline CDR1 SEHNR, CDR2 FQNEAQ (reference sequence). Unmatched junction bases numbered 4, after V lost 5 bases and J lost 2 bases. This CDR3 region has 14 residues. CDR3 region: CASSKDRGPYEQYF. The DNA for the CDR3 is TGTGCCAGCAGCAAGGACAGGGGCCCCTACGAGCAGTACTTC. The whole variable domain, filled in from reference TRBV7-9 and TRBJ2-7, reads DTGVSQNPRHKITKRGQNVTFRCDPISEHNRLYWYRQTLGQGPEFLTYFQNEAQLEKSRLLSDRFSAERPKGSFSTLEIQRTEQGDSAMYLCASSKDRGPYEQYFGPGTRLTVT.

This rearrangement joins TRBV28 to TRBJ1-3; the match to TRBD1 covers 7 bases. The CDR3 totals 14 residues. CDR1 MDHEN and CDR2 SYDVKM come from the germline V gene. The J segment lost 4 bases and the V segment lost 6 bases, leaving 6 bases of the junction unmatched. The CDR3 reads CASSTGAVGNTIYF. The CDR3 bases are TGTGCCAGCAGCACAGGGGCCGTAGGAAACACCATATATTTT.